Following are 30 T cell receptor beta chains from one sample sequenced in a study of blood T cell repertoires in COVID-19. Generated by immunoSEQ multiplex PCR, the TCRdb table keeps only in-frame clones and is missing some. The repertoire holds roughly 250,000 clones, approximately 92% seen once, with about 2.5% in the top ten. The sample comprised peripheral blood. The source is a person aged 18 to 30 with COVID-19, enrolled during active disease.

The rearrangement links TRBV7-6 to TRBJ2-1; D possibly corresponds to TRBD2 (6 bases). CDR1 SGHVS and CDR2 FNYEAQ come from the germline V gene. The CDR3 runs 14 residues. The ends were cut back, 1 base at V and 5 bases at J, with 9 bases in the middle. Here the CDR3 reads CASSLGGVHNEQFF. In nucleotides, the CDR3 is TGTGCCAGCAGCTTAGGCGGGGTCCACAATGAGCAGTTCTTC.

The chain is built from TRBV25-1 and TRBJ1-5; D is unresolved. Germline values: CDR1 MGHDK, CDR2 SYGVNS. V gave up 6 bases and J gave up 4 bases, with 13 bases separating them. This CDR3 contains 14 residues. The CDR3, as DNA: TGTGCCAGCAGCCCACATGGGCCGAATCAGCCCCAGCATTTT. This encodes CASSPHGPNQPQHF.

The gene calls are TRBV12-5 and TRBJ2-5; 9 positions match TRBD1. J was trimmed by 0 bases and V by 2 bases; bases with no gene match: 4. The CDR3 spans 16 residues. Germline CDR1 is LGHNT and CDR2 is FRNRAP. The CDR3 sequence: CASGLPGTGHQETQYF. CDR3 bases: TGTGCTAGTGGTTTGCCAGGGACAGGGCACCAAGAGACCCAGTACTTC.

V usage is TRBV2 and J usage is TRBJ2-3; a weak D match, TRBD2 (6 bases). The CDR3 consists of 11 residues. In germline, CDR1 is SNHLY, CDR2 FYNNEI. V lost 7 bases to trimming and J lost 7 bases, with 9 bases between them. CDR3 sequence reads: CASTAGYTQYF. CDR3 nucleotides: TGTGCCAGCACGGCGGGATATACGCAGTATTTT.

This chain joins TRBV3-1 (or the pseudogene TRBV3-2) and TRBJ2-7; 11 positions match TRBD1. From germline, CDR1 is LGHDT and CDR2 YNNKEL (reference sequence). The CDR3 length is 16 residues. V was pared by 4 bases and J by 6 bases, with 11 bases of the junction left unmatched. The CDR3 reads CASSPRPGTGGSEQYF. In nucleotides, the CDR3 is TGTGCCAGCAGCCCTAGGCCCGGGACAGGGGGGTCCGAGCAGTACTTC.

This chain joins TRBV7-2 and TRBJ2-5, with D possibly TRBD2 on 5 matching bases. Germline CDR1 and CDR2: SGHTA and FQGNSA. The CDR3 has 13 residues. Trimming pared 0 bases from V and 5 bases from J, leaving 7 bases between. CDR3 sequence: CASSLARRETQYF. DNA for the CDR3: TGTGCCAGCAGCTTAGCGCGGAGGGAGACCCAGTACTTC.

J is TRBJ2-7 and V is TRBV20-1, with a weak D call TRBD2 (5 bases). The CDR3 spans 11 residues. Germline CDR1 reads DFQATT; CDR2 reads SNEGSKA (reference sequence). V was clipped by 1 base and J by 7 bases, with 8 bases between them. The CDR3 reads CSARVRGEQYF. CDR3 in DNA: TGCAGTGCTAGAGTTCGGGGAGAGCAGTACTTC.

V and J are TRBV7-2 and TRBJ2-1, with TRBD1 matching 8 bases. Germline-derived CDR1 and CDR2 are SGHTA and FQGNSA. V was pared by 3 bases and J by 6 bases, with 7 bases of the junction left unmatched. The CDR3 length is 15 residues. The CDR3 DNA is TGTGCCAGCAGCTTGGGGACAGGCCATTTCAATGAGCAGTTCTTC. Protein: CASSLGTGHFNEQFF.

The genes are TRBV6-2 or TRBV6-3 and TRBJ2-5, with no clear D. Germline loops: CDR1 MNHEY, CDR2 SVGEGT. V lost 5 bases to trimming and J lost 4 bases, with 11 bases between them. The CDR3 is 13 residues long. In DNA form, the CDR3 reads TGTGCCAGCAGTCGAAGCATCCGAGAGACCCAGTACTTC. Amino acids: CASSRSIRETQYF.

This chain joins TRBV28 and TRBJ2-2; D may be TRBD2 (5 bases). V was trimmed by 10 bases and J by 5 bases, leaving 11 bases between them. From germline, CDR1 is MDHEN and CDR2 SYDVKM. There are 12 residues in the CDR3. This chain's CDR3 is CATSLGTGELFF. The CDR3 nucleotides are TGTGCCACTAGCTTGGGGACCGGGGAGCTGTTTTTT.

The V gene is TRBV20-1, the J gene TRBJ2-5; D might be TRBD1 (6 bases). This CDR3 comprises 13 residues. Trimming left V 3 bases short and J 2 bases short, with 10 bases between. Germline V gene sequence: CDR1 DFQATT, CDR2 SNEGSKA (reference sequence). The CDR3 reads CSASGGLQETQYF. The DNA of the CDR3 is TGCAGTGCTAGTGGGGGCCTACAAGAGACCCAGTACTTC.

The chain employs TRBV28 and TRBJ2-1; D is undetermined. V was trimmed by 5 bases and J by 0 bases, leaving 8 bases between them. The germline V gene has CDR1 MDHEN and CDR2 SYDVKM. The CDR3 spans 14 residues. Here the CDR3 reads CASSAQSSYNEQFF. DNA for the CDR3: TGTGCCAGCAGTGCACAGAGCTCCTACAATGAGCAGTTCTTC.

The chain combines TRBV14 with TRBJ2-5, with a possible D match to TRBD2 (6 bases). Looked up from germline, CDR1 is SGHDN and CDR2 is FVKESK. V was shortened by 1 base and J by 1 base, with 16 bases between the two germline ends. The CDR3 extends over 17 amino acids. CDR3 coding DNA: TGTGCCAGCAGCCAAGCTAAGGCTAGCGCGTTCCAAGAGACCCAGTACTTC. Its protein product is CASSQAKASAFQETQYF.

This chain joins TRBV2 and TRBJ2-7; D may be TRBD2 (6 bases). V shed 7 bases and J shed 2 bases, with 12 bases lying between them. Germline lookup yields CDR1 SNHLY and CDR2 FYNNEI. This CDR3 has 13 residues. CDR3 sequence reads: CASITGVTYEQYF. In DNA form, the CDR3 reads TGTGCCAGCATTACGGGGGTGACCTACGAGCAGTACTTC.

The chain carries TRBV4-1 and TRBJ2-1, with 9 nucleotides matching TRBD1. The CDR3 length is 17 residues. V shed 1 base and J 3 bases; nucleotides not matched to a gene: 7. Germline lookup yields CDR1 MGHRA and CDR2 YSYEKL. CDR3 loop: CASSQVTGGVDYNEQFF. CDR3 coding DNA: TGCGCCAGCAGCCAAGTTACAGGGGGCGTCGACTACAATGAGCAGTTCTTC.

The gene calls are TRBV27 and TRBJ2-5, with unresolved D. The germline gives CDR1 MNHEY, CDR2 SMNVEV (reference sequence). Trimming pared 3 bases from V and 0 bases from J, leaving 11 bases between. The CDR3 runs to 15 residues. The CDR3 nucleotides read TGTGCCAGCAGTTTTTATGGGCCAAACCAAGAGACCCAGTACTTC. It is translated as CASSFYGPNQETQYF.

The chain is built from TRBV5-1 and TRBJ2-5; D is perhaps TRBD1 (6 bases). CDR1 SGHRS and CDR2 YFSETQ come from the germline V gene. The CDR3 loop spans 12 amino acids. With 2 bases removed from V and 5 bases from J, the gap between germline ends came to 7 bases. CDR3 region: CASSLTGETQYF. The CDR3 coding sequence is TGCGCCAGCAGCTTAACAGGGGAGACCCAGTACTTC. Full variable domain (outside the CDR3, taken from reference TRBV5-1 and TRBJ2-5): KAGVTQTPRYLIKTRGQQVTLSCSPISGHRSVSWYQQTPGQGLQFLFEYFSETQRNKGNFPGRFSGRQFSNSRSEMNVSTLELGDSALYLCASSLTGETQYFGPGTRLLVL.

Here the CDR3 reads CASSGPRVPNEKLFF. Here the CDR3 DNA reads TGTGCCAGCAGTGGGCCGCGGGTTCCTAATGAAAAACTGTTTTTT. This sequence joins TRBV2 and TRBJ1-4; no definite D call. Trimming shortened V by 4 bases and J by 3 bases, and 12 bases separated the two germline ends. Per germline, CDR1 SNHLY and CDR2 FYNNEI. The CDR3 extends over 15 amino acids.

A remark on this clone: An end of the junction differs from the germline gene, which may be a read error. The sample carries other DNA sequences with the same CDR3. The rearrangement joins TRBV19 to TRBJ2-7; maybe TRBD1 (6 bases). CDR3 length: 15 residues. The germline gives CDR1 LNHDA, CDR2 SQIVND (reference sequence). CDR3 in amino acids: CASSPRTASPYEQYF. CDR3 DNA sequence: TGCGCCAGTAGTCCGAGGACAGCAAGCCCCTACGAGCAGTACTTC.

This chain uses TRBV10-3 with TRBJ2-1, with a possible D match to TRBD1 (6 bases). The germline V gene encodes CDR1 ENHRY and CDR2 SYGVKD. This CDR3 region has 16 residues. V was cut by 4 bases and J by 0 bases, with 13 bases left in between. The CDR3 sequence: CAISGPDRSSYNEQFF. The CDR3 DNA reads as TGTGCCATCAGTGGCCCTGACAGGAGCTCCTACAATGAGCAGTTCTTC.

The V gene is TRBV28, the J gene TRBJ1-4; TRBD1 matches at 11 bases. The length of the CDR3 is 13 residues. V lost 9 bases to trimming and J lost 6 bases; unmatched junction nucleotides: 3. Looked up from germline, CDR1 is MDHEN and CDR2 is SYDVKM. This chain's CDR3 is CASGQGADEKLFF. In nucleotides, the CDR3 is TGTGCCAGTGGACAGGGGGCTGATGAAAAACTGTTTTTT. The variable domain in full, completed from reference TRBV28 and TRBJ1-4, reads DVKVTQSSRYLVKRTGEKVFLECVQDMDHENMFWYRQDPGLGLRLIYFSYDVKMKEKGDIPEGYSVSREKKERFSLILESASTNQTSMYLCASGQGADEKLFFGSGTQLSVL.

This chain links TRBV21-1 with TRBJ1-3; the D call of TRBD1 is as the table states it, not checked on the DNA. TRBV21-1 has pseudogene status. The length of the CDR3 is 14 residues. CDR3 residues: CASSNRETGNTIYF. The CDR3 DNA sequence: TGTGCCAGCAGTAACAGGGAAACTGGAAACACCATATATTTT.

V and J are TRBV5-6 and TRBJ2-7, with 7 bases aligning to TRBD2. The CDR3 contains 16 residues. Germline V lookup: CDR1 SGHDT, CDR2 YYEEEE. After removal of 3 bases from V and 4 bases from J, the junction contained 13 bases not matched to a gene. The CDR3 loop reads CASSSGRAGNGYEQYF. CDR3 bases: TGTGCCAGCAGCTCAGGGAGAGCGGGGAACGGGTACGAGCAGTACTTC.

J is TRBJ1-5 and V is TRBV21-1; TRBD1 is taken as the D call from the table, unchecked against the DNA. TRBV21-1 is noted as a pseudogene. CDR3 length: 14 amino acids. CDR3 in amino acids: CASSRGQGQQPQHF. CDR3 bases: TGTGCCAGCAGCAGGGGACAGGGACAGCAGCCCCAGCATTTT.

CDR3 region: CAAELSAKNIQYF. The CDR3 DNA reads TGCGCAGCTGAACTCTCAGCCAAAAACATTCAGTACTTC. The chain carries TRBV10-1 and TRBJ2-4; no clear D. The germline V gene encodes CDR1 WNHNN and CDR2 SYGVQD (reference sequence). The CDR3 contains 13 residues.

The rearrangement joins TRBV7-9 to TRBJ1-2; D gene ambiguous. V gave up 4 bases and J gave up 3 bases, with 18 bases separating them. Germline values: CDR1 SEHNR, CDR2 FQNEAQ (reference sequence). This CDR3 contains 16 residues. CDR3 sequence (DNA): TGTGCCAGCAGCTCACCTAGAGGGCGGGAGTACTATGGCTACACCTTC. Encoded protein: CASSSPRGREYYGYTF.

The gene calls are TRBV6-6 and TRBJ1-2; a possible D gene is TRBD1 (5 bases). CDR1 is MNHNY and CDR2 is SVGAGI in the germline V gene (reference sequence). The CDR3 covers 13 residues. V was pared by 7 bases and J by 3 bases, with 12 bases between. DNA for the CDR3: TGTGCCAGCACCCCAGGGCCGGACTATGGCTACACCTTC. It encodes CASTPGPDYGYTF.

The genes are TRBV30 and TRBJ2-7; 8 positions agree with TRBD2. CDR3 length equals 12 residues. Looked up from germline, CDR1 is GTSNPN and CDR2 is SVGIG (reference sequence). V shed 3 bases, J shed 6 bases, and the junction held 4 bases outside the gene matches. The CDR3 coding sequence is TGTGCCTGGAGAATAGGACTAGCCGAGCAGTACTTC. This gives the protein CAWRIGLAEQYF.

The chain recombines TRBV19 with TRBJ2-2; 7 bases fit TRBD1. The CDR3 is made up of 16 amino acids. The V gene end was trimmed by 5 bases and the J gene end by 6 bases; junction bases not matched to a gene: 12. The germline CDR1 and CDR2 sequences are LNHDA and SQIVND (reference sequence). Here the CDR3 reads CASSSRGRGSAGELFF. Written as DNA, the CDR3 is TGTGCCAGTAGTTCGAGGGGGCGAGGGAGCGCCGGGGAGCTGTTTTTT.

The chain couples TRBV4-3 to TRBJ2-5, with a tentative D call TRBD1 (6 bases). Trimming left V 0 bases short and J 5 bases short, with 16 bases between. This CDR3 has 16 residues. Looked up from germline, CDR1 is LGHNA and CDR2 is YSLEER. The CDR3 here is CASSQDLVGGGETQYF. The CDR3 nucleotides read TGCGCCAGCAGCCAAGATCTTGTTGGGGGCGGGGAGACCCAGTACTTC.